This T cell receptor beta chain appears in the sequencing data of a study of cytomegalovirus exposure and HLA in healthy donors. Data came from immunoSEQ multiplex PCR; TCRdb stores just in-frame clones and leaves some out. The table shows roughly 180,000 clones, with roughly 86% occurring only once. This receptor was taken from a man aged 25-45 years in good health and CMV-seropositive. The sequenced sample consisted of PBMCs.

CDR3 sequence (DNA): TGCGCCAGCAGCCAAGAGCGGTCAAGAGCTGGGGAGCAGTTCTTC. Its protein product is CASSQERSRAGEQFF. The rearrangement joins TRBV4-3 to TRBJ2-1; D is ambiguous. V lost 0 bases and J lost 10, with 16 bases in between. This CDR3 has 15 residues. Looked up from germline, CDR1 is LGHNA and CDR2 is YSLEER.